This T cell receptor beta chain was recorded in a study of blood T cell repertoires in COVID-19. In the original analysis: Reference gene primer amplification in the assay estimated nucleated cell counts. Some clones are missing from TCRdb's copy, which holds only in-frame ones; the method was immunoSEQ multiplex PCR. The DNA gave D and trimming, while V, J and clone size come from that table. The sample contains some 57,000 clones, roughly 88% of which appear only once. The CDR3 loop spans 13 amino acids. Between the trimmed V and J ends, which lost 6 bases and 4 bases, there was a span of 12 bases.

The sequenced material came from peripheral blood. The sequence was collected from a woman of 80 years or more with acute or convalescent COVID-19. This sequence joins TRBV12-3 or TRBV12-4 and TRBJ1-1; TRBD1 might be the D (6 bases). For the CDR3, the DNA is TGTGCCAGCAGGCTACAGGGCGGCACTGAAGCTTTCTTT. It is translated as CASRLQGGTEAFF.